This T cell receptor (beta chain) is from a study of cytomegalovirus exposure and HLA in healthy donors. Study information: Genotyping showed 70% to 90% of approximately 430 donors falling in the Caucasian-associated ancestry cluster.

Use of 60 Vbeta and 13 Jbeta primers characterized the PCR. Per the original data handling: As a later analysis found, there were about 80 million unique TCR beta chains, of which roughly 11 million were shared. Here immunoSEQ multiplex PCR was the method, and the copy in TCRdb shows in-frame clones only, minus some. That table gives V, J and clone size, and the DNA gave D and trimming. The sample gives under 250,000 clones, approximately 85% of which show up once; about 2.5% is in the top ten. Regarding the study as a whole: Earlier findings revealed that most TCR beta V segments proved productive either about 90% or about 30% of the time. Association of a missense DCLRE1C variant with TCR beta V- and J-gene trimming was reported in a later analysis.

The V gene's germline CDR1 is MRHNA and CDR2 SNTAGT. CDR3 size: 14 residues. The V end lost 2 bases, the J end lost 5 bases, and 12 bases lay between the germline ends. In regard to this clone: Its antigen is undetermined.

Sequencing was carried out using PBMCs. The receptor was derived from a woman aged 50 to 60 in good health and CMV-seronegative. This chain connects TRBV6-4 to TRBJ1-1; D is perhaps TRBD1 (6 bases). This CDR3 reads CASSDDTGRTEAFF. The CDR3 DNA reads as TGTGCCAGCAGTGACGATACAGGGCGGACTGAAGCTTTCTTT.